The present entry profiles one TCR beta chain with its context. Its target is not known. This same CDR3 is encoded by further DNA sequences in the sample. Template for every sorted-subset replicate PCR totaled 150 to 250 ng DNA, some 30,000 T cell genomes. The data were produced by immunoSEQ multiplex PCR, yet TCRdb's version contains in-frame clones alone and is incomplete. Here the sample spans 780,000 or so clones, approximately 72% being singletons. The data were taken from a study of shared clonotypes between healthy human individuals. Whole-study findings and limits: Enrolling few donors narrowed the genetic and exposure-history diversity that was represented.

The study drew all its donors from Caucasian adults living in Nashville, Tennessee. In the CD4+ fraction, cells were divided into CD45RA+ naive and CD45RA-negative memory subsets. The CDR3 extends over 14 amino acids. V lost 5 bases to trimming and J lost 5 bases; unmatched junction nucleotides: 3. CDR1 is MNHEY and CDR2 is SMNVEV in the germline V gene (reference sequence). The chain employs TRBV27 and TRBJ1-4; 9 positions match TRBD1. Sample: memory CD4+ T cells sorted from blood. Subset given: CD45RA-negative fraction. The clonotype originates from a woman aged 30 to 39 in good health. The CDR3, as DNA: TGTGCCAGCAGTCGACAGGGGGAAAATGAAAAACTGTTTTTT. Translated, it gives CASSRQGENEKLFF.